Below are 14 T cell receptor beta chains sequenced from a single sample in a study of shared clonotypes between healthy human individuals. TCRdb keeps only in-frame clones here, not all; method: immunoSEQ multiplex PCR. Of fewer than 600,000 clones listed, about four fifths are singletons. Sequenced: PBMCs. The receptor source for this set is a woman aged 35 to 49 in good health. Some clones in this sample may be carry-over from other donors' samples.

The rearrangement uses TRBV2 and TRBJ2-1, with D uncertain. In germline, CDR1 is SNHLY, CDR2 FYNNEI. This CDR3 comprises 16 residues. Trimming removed 1 base from V and 2 bases from J, with 12 bases in between. CDR3 DNA: TGTGCCAGCAGTGAAGGGGTTCTGGACGCCTACAATGAGCAGTTCTTC. Amino acids: CASSEGVLDAYNEQFF. The whole variable domain, filled in from reference TRBV2 and TRBJ2-1, reads EPEVTQTPSHQVTQMGQEVILRCVPISNHLYFYWYRQILGQKVEFLVSFYNNEISEKSEIFDDQFSVERPDGSNFTLKIRSTKLEDSAMYFCASSEGVLDAYNEQFFGPGTRLTVL.

The V gene is TRBV19, the J gene TRBJ1-3; D possibly corresponds to TRBD1 (6 bases). V shed 10 bases and J shed 0 bases, with 13 bases lying between them. This CDR3 region has 14 residues. Germline lookup yields CDR1 LNHDA and CDR2 SQIVND (reference sequence). CDR3 protein: CANVRGGSGNTIYF. In DNA form, the CDR3 reads TGTGCCAACGTAAGGGGGGGCTCTGGAAACACCATATATTTT.

The CDR3 DNA sequence: TGTGCCAGCAGAAGGGGTGGGACAGGGTTCTACGAGCAGTACTTC. Its translation: CASRRGGTGFYEQYF. V is TRBV6-5 and J is TRBJ2-7, with TRBD1 identical over 9 bases. This CDR3 is built from 15 residues. Germline-derived CDR1 and CDR2 are MNHEY and SVGAGI. The junction had 9 bases not matched to a gene; V was cut back by 6 bases and J by 3 bases.

The J gene is TRBJ2-5, the V gene TRBV5-1, with 8 bases identical to TRBD1. The CDR3 contains 14 residues. The germline V gene has CDR1 SGHRS and CDR2 YFSETQ. Unmatched junction bases numbered 7, after V lost 4 bases and J lost 5 bases. The CDR3 DNA reads as TGCGCCAGCAGCCTCAGGACAGGGTCGGAGACCCAGTACTTC. Translation: CASSLRTGSETQYF.

V and J are TRBV7-2 and TRBJ1-4; D gene ambiguous. The V end was cut by 2 bases, the J end by 4 bases, with 8 bases between. Germline-derived CDR1 and CDR2 are SGHTA and FQGNSA. The CDR3 is 14 amino acids. This CDR3 is CASSLLGINEKLFF. The CDR3 region has the DNA TGTGCCAGCAGCTTATTGGGGATTAATGAAAAACTGTTTTTT.

The V gene is TRBV7-6, the J gene TRBJ2-3; D is unresolved. Germline V lookup: CDR1 SGHVS, CDR2 FNYEAQ. The CDR3 spans 15 residues. Trimming cost V 0 bases and J 0 bases, with 7 bases left between them. CDR3 sequence reads: CASSLAPTSTDTQYF. In DNA form, the CDR3 reads TGTGCCAGCAGCTTAGCCCCCACTAGCACAGATACGCAGTATTTT.

In DNA form, the CDR3 reads TGTGCCAGCAGCCTCGACAGGGCTTACAATGAGCAGTTCTTC. Translating it yields CASSLDRAYNEQFF. The J gene is TRBJ2-1, the V gene TRBV11-3, with TRBD1 identical over 7 bases. The V gene end was trimmed by 5 bases and the J gene end by 4 bases; junction bases not matched to a gene: 5. The CDR3 sequence is 14 residues long. Germline CDR1 reads SGHNT; CDR2 reads YENEEA.

This clone has a handful of counts. The chain uses TRBV7-9 and TRBJ1-1, with D perhaps TRBD1 (6 bases). Trimming cost V 6 bases and J 1 base, with 9 bases left between them. The CDR3 consists of 13 residues. Germline V CDR1 and CDR2: SEHNR, FQNEAQ (reference sequence). The CDR3 reads CASRQQGNTEAFF. In nucleotides, the CDR3 is TGTGCCAGCAGACAACAGGGGAACACTGAAGCTTTCTTT.

The table lists this clone with a few counts. The chain employs TRBV7-3 and TRBJ2-5, with D maybe TRBD2 (5 bases). The V gene lost 2 bases and the J gene lost 2 bases, with 15 bases spanning the gap. The CDR3 extends over 16 amino acids. From germline, CDR1 is SGHTA and CDR2 FQGTGA. CDR3 loop: CASSLGGGSGQETQYF. In DNA, the CDR3 is TGTGCCAGCAGCTTAGGAGGAGGTAGTGGGCAAGAGACCCAGTACTTC.

CDR3: CASSQGPGISYEQYF. In nucleotides, the CDR3 is TGTGCCAGCAGCCAAGGGCCGGGGATCTCCTACGAGCAGTACTTC. This chain connects TRBV4-2 to TRBJ2-7; possible D gene TRBD2, 5 bases. V lost 1 base, J lost 0 bases, and 10 bases lay in between. CDR1 and CDR2 from the germline V gene are LGHNA and YNFKEQ. The CDR3 runs 15 residues.

This chain uses TRBV5-1 with TRBJ2-1; D unclear. CDR1 and CDR2 from the germline V gene are SGHRS and YFSETQ. The CDR3 is 13 residues long. The V end lost 4 bases, the J end lost 5 bases, and 10 bases lay between the germline ends. The CDR3 nucleotides read TGCGCCAGCAGCGAAGTTAGCAACAATGAGCAGTTCTTC. This sequence encodes CASSEVSNNEQFF.

The chain uses TRBV30 and TRBJ2-2; perhaps TRBD2 as D (6 bases). CDR3 size: 19 residues. V lost 2 bases to trimming and J lost 2 bases, with 24 bases between them. Germline CDR1 and CDR2: GTSNPN and SVGIG (reference sequence). The CDR3 is CAWSLRRFGRLFNTGELFF. The CDR3 region has the DNA TGTGCCTGGAGTTTGAGGAGGTTTGGGAGGTTGTTTAACACCGGGGAGCTGTTTTTT.

This clone was recorded many times. The same CDR3 also results from other DNA sequences found in this sample. The rearrangement links TRBV28 to TRBJ1-5; TRBD1 matches 10 bases. Per germline, CDR1 MDHEN and CDR2 SYDVKM. Unmatched junction bases numbered 5, after V lost 5 bases and J lost 7 bases. This CDR3 comprises 14 residues. DNA of the CDR3: TGTGCCAGCAGTCGGGACAGGGGTAGGCAGCCCCAGCATTTT. Amino acid sequence: CASSRDRGRQPQHF.

The chain recombines TRBV7-9 with TRBJ2-2; D possibly corresponds to TRBD2 (6 bases). Trimming removed 10 bases at V and 1 base at J, with 13 bases between. This CDR3 spans 14 amino acids. Per germline, CDR1 SEHNR and CDR2 FQNEAQ (reference sequence). CDR3 protein: CATGGSRNTGELFF. The CDR3 DNA follows: TGTGCCACCGGGGGATCACGGAACACCGGGGAGCTGTTTTTT.